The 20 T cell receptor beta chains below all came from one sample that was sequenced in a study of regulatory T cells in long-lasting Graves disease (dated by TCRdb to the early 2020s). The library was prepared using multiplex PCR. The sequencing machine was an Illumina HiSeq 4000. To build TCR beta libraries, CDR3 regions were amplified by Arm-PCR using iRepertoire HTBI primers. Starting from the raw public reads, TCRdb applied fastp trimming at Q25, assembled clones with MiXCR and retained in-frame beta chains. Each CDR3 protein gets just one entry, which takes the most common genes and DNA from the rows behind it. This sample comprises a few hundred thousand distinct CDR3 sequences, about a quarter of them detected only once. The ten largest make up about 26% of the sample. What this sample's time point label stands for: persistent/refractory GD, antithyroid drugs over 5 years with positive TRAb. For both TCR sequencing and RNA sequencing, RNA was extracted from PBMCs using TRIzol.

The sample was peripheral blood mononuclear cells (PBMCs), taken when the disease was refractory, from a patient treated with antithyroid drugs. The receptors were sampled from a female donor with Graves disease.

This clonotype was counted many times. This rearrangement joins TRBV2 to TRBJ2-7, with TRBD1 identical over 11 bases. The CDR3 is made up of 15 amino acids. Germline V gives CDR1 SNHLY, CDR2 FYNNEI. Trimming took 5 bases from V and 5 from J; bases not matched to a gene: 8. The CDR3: CASSRGQGALHEQYF. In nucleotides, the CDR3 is TGTGCCAGCAGTAGAGGACAGGGGGCTTTGCACGAGCAGTACTTC. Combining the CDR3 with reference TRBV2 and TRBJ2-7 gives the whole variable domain EPEVTQTPSHQVTQMGQEVILRCVPISNHLYFYWYRQILGQKVEFLVSFYNNEISEKSEIFDDQFSVERPDGSNFTLKIRSTKLEDSAMYFCASSRGQGALHEQYFGPGTRLTVT.

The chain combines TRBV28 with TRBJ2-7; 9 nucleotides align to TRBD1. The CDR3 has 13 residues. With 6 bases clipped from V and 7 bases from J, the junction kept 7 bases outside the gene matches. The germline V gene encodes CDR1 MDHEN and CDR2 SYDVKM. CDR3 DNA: TGTGCCAGCAGCCTAACAGGGGGCTGGGAGCAGTACTTC. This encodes CASSLTGGWEQYF.

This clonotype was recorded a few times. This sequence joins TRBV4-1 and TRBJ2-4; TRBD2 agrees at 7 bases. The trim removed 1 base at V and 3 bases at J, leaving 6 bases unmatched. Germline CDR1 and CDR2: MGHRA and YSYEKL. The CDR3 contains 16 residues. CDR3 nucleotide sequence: TGCGCCAGCAGCCAAGGGGGGGGTCTGGGCAAAAACATTCAGTACTTC. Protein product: CASSQGGGLGKNIQYF.

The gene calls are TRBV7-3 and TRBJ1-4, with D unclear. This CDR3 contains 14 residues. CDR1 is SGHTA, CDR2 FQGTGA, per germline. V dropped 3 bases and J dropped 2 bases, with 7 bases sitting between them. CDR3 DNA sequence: TGTGCCAGCAGCTTTGGTGGTACTAATGAAAAACTGTTTTTT. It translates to CASSFGGTNEKLFF.

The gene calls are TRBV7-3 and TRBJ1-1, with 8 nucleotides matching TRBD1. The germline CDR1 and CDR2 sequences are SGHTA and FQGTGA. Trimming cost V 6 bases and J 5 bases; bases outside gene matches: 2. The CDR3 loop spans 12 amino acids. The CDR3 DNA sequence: TGTGCCAGCAGTGGACAGGGAACTGAAGCTTTCTTT. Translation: CASSGQGTEAFF.

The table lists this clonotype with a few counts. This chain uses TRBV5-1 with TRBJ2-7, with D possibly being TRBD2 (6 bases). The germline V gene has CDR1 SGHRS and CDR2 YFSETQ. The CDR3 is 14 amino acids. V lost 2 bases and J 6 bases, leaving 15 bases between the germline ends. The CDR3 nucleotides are TGCGCCAGCAGCTTTCGCGGGATTTTCGGCGAGCAGTACTTC. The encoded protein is CASSFRGIFGEQYF.

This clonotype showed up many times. CDR3 loop: CSATEEAAGGYTF. The CDR3 nucleotides are TGCAGTGCTACGGAAGAGGCGGCGGGTGGCTACACCTTC. V is TRBV20-1 and J is TRBJ1-2; unclear D gene. Germline V gives CDR1 DFQATT, CDR2 SNEGSKA (reference sequence). Trimming removed 4 bases from V and 7 bases from J, with 16 bases in between. The CDR3 sequence is 13 residues long.

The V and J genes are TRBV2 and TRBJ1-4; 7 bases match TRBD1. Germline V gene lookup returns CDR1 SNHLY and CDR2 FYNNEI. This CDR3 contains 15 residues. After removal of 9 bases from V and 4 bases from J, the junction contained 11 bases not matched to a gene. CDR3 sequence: CARPLPGTDNEKLFF. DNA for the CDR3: TGTGCCAGACCCCTTCCCGGGACAGATAATGAAAAACTGTTTTTT.

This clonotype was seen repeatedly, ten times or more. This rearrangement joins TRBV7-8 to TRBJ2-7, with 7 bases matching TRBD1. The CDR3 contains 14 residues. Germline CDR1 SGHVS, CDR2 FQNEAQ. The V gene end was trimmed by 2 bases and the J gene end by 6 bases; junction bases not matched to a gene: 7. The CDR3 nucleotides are TGTGCCAGCAGCTTAACAAGGACAGGACGCGAGCAGTACTTC. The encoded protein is CASSLTRTGREQYF.

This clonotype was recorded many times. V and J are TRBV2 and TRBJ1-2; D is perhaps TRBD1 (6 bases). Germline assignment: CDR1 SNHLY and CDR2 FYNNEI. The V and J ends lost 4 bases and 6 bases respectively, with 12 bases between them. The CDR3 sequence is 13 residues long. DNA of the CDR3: TGTGCCAGCAGTGGAACAGGGTACGATGGCTACACCTTC. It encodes CASSGTGYDGYTF.

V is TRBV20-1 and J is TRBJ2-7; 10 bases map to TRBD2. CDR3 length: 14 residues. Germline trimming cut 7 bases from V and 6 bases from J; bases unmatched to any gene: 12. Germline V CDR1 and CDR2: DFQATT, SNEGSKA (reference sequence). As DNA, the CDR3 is TGCAGTGGGGCACATCCTAGCGGGAGTTCCGAGCAGTACTTC. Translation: CSGAHPSGSSEQYF.

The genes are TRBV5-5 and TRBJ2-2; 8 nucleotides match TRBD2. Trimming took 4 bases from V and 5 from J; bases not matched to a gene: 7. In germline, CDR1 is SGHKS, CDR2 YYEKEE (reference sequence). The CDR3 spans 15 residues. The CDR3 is CASSPPPGGTGELFF. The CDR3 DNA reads TGTGCCAGCAGCCCCCCCCCGGGGGGGACCGGGGAGCTGTTTTTT.

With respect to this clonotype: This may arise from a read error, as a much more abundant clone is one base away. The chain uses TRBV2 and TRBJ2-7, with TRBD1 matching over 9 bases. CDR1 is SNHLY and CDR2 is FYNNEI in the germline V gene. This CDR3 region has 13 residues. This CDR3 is CASSEETGGERYF. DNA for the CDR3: TGTGCCAGCAGTGAAGAGACAGGGGGAGAGCGGTACTTC. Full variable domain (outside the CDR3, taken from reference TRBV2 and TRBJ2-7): EPEVTQTPSHQVTQMGQEVILRCVPISNHLYFYWYRQILGQKVEFLVSFYNNEISEKSEIFDDQFSVERPDGSNFTLKIRSTKLEDSAMYFCASSEETGGERYFGPGTRLTVT.

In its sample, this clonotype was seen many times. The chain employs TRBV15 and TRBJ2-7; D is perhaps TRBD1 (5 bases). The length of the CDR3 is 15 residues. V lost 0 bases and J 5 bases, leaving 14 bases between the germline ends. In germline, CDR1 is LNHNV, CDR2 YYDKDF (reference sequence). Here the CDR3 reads CATSREGRANDEQYF. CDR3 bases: TGTGCCACCAGCAGAGAAGGCAGGGCGAACGACGAGCAGTACTTC.

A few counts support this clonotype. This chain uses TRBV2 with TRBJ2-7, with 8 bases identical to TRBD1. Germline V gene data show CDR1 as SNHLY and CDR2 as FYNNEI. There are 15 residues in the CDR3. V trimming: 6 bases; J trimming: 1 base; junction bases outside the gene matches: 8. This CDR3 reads CASSFRDRTSYEQYF. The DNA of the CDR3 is TGTGCCAGCAGCTTTCGGGACAGGACATCCTACGAGCAGTACTTC. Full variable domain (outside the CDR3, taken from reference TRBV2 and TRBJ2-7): EPEVTQTPSHQVTQMGQEVILRCVPISNHLYFYWYRQILGQKVEFLVSFYNNEISEKSEIFDDQFSVERPDGSNFTLKIRSTKLEDSAMYFCASSFRDRTSYEQYFGPGTRLTVT.

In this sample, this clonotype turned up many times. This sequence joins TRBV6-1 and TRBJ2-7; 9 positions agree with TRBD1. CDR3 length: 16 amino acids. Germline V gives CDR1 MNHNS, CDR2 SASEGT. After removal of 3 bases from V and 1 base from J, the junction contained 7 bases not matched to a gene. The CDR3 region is CASSDPGQGLSYEQYF. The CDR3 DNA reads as TGTGCCAGCAGTGACCCCGGACAGGGGCTGTCCTACGAGCAGTACTTC.

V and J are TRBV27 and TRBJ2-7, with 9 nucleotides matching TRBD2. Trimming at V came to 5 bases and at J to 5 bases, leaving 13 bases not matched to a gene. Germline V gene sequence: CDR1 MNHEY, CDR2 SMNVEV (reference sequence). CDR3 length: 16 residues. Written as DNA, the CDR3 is TGTGCCAGCAGTCCCCTGGGACTAGCATCGTTCGACGAGCAGTACTTC. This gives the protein CASSPLGLASFDEQYF.

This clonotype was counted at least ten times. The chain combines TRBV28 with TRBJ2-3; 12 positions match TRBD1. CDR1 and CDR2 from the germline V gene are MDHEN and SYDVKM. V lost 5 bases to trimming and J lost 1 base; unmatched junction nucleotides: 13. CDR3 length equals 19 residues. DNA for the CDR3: TGTGCCAGCAGTGCCACCGGGACAGGGGGCCGGATGGGCACAGATACGCAGTATTTT. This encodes CASSATGTGGRMGTDTQYF.

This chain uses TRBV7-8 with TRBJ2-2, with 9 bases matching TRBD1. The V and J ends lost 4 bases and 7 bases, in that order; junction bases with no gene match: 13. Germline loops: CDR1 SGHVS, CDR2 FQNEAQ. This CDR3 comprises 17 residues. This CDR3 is CASSSPTGTGKSGELFF. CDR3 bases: TGTGCCAGCAGCTCGCCAACCGGGACAGGGAAAAGCGGGGAGCTGTTTTTT.

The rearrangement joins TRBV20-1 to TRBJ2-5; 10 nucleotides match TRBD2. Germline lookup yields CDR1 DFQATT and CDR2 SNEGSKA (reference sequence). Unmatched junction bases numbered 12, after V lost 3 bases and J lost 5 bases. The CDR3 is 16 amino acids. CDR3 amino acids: CSASRPSGRITETQYF. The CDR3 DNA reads TGCAGTGCTAGCCGGCCTAGCGGGAGAATCACGGAGACCCAGTACTTC.